The 9 T cell receptor beta chains listed next were all sequenced from one sample in a study of vaccination effects on CD4 cells after COVID-19. What these receptors recognize is not known. Clones were sequenced by immunoSEQ multiplex PCR, and TCRdb holds only the in-frame ones, with some missing. The sample shows about 66,000 clones, less than 80% of them seen only once. Peptide-pool stimulation followed by sequencing identified expanded antigen-specific CD4+ clonotypes in the ViraFEST assay. Investigators separated out CD4+ T cells once around nine days of culture had passed. Of the BNT162b2 and mRNA-1273 vaccines, participants received two doses of one or the other. The sample consisted of CD4+ T cells from PBMCs cultured with HCoV-OC43 spike peptides, taken after COVID-19 vaccination. Described subset: HCoV-OC43 spike overlapping peptide pool stimulation. All receptors derive from a human donor who received a COVID-19 vaccine.

V and J are TRBV6-5 and TRBJ1-1; 8 nucleotides align to TRBD1. CDR3 length equals 15 residues. The ends lost 6 bases at V and 0 bases at J; junction bases unmatched: 6. Germline values: CDR1 MNHEY, CDR2 SVGAGI. CDR3 sequence: CASRPDRGLNTEAFF. The CDR3 nucleotides read TGTGCCAGCAGGCCCGACAGGGGATTGAACACTGAAGCTTTCTTT.

The V and J genes are TRBV11-1 and TRBJ2-3, with D unresolved. CDR3 size: 16 residues. The germline V gene encodes CDR1 SGHAT and CDR2 FQDESV (reference sequence). V was clipped by 5 bases and J by 1 base, with 16 bases between them. The DNA for the CDR3 is TGTGCCAGCAGCCCCGCGGCCTCCCAGGGCACAGATACGCAGTATTTT. Translating it yields CASSPAASQGTDTQYF.

The chain has TRBV6-1 and TRBJ2-5; D uncertain. V dropped 1 base and J dropped 4 bases, with 16 bases sitting between them. Germline V gene data show CDR1 as MNHNS and CDR2 as SASEGT. This CDR3 spans 16 amino acids. In DNA, the CDR3 is TGTGCCAGCAGTGAAGTAGTACAGCCGGGTAGAGAGACCCAGTACTTC. Amino acids: CASSEVVQPGRETQYF.

V is TRBV3-1 (or the pseudogene TRBV3-2) and J is TRBJ2-1, with D unclear. Trimming took off 1 base at V and 3 bases at J, with 4 bases between the two ends. The CDR3 length is 13 residues. Germline lookup yields CDR1 LGHDT and CDR2 YNNKEL (reference sequence). The CDR3 DNA is TGTGCCAGCAGCCAAGGTGGCTACAATGAGCAGTTCTTC. It encodes CASSQGGYNEQFF.

In its sample, this clone was seen a few times. V gene TRBV28 combines with J gene TRBJ2-3; 8 bases are shared with TRBD2. Per germline, CDR1 MDHEN and CDR2 SYDVKM. This CDR3 contains 15 residues. V lost 6 bases to trimming and J lost 2 bases; unmatched junction nucleotides: 7. CDR3: CASSRGGSNTDTQYF. The CDR3 DNA follows: TGTGCCAGCAGCCGCGGGGGGTCGAACACAGATACGCAGTATTTT.

The J gene is TRBJ1-2, the V gene TRBV28, with 7 bases fitting TRBD1. V was clipped by 6 bases and J by 0 bases; unmatched bases: 13. Per the germline V gene, CDR1 is MDHEN and CDR2 is SYDVKM. This CDR3 has 17 amino acids. The CDR3 reads CASRTSLGTASNYGYTF. The CDR3, as DNA: TGTGCCAGCAGAACCTCCCTAGGGACAGCCTCTAACTATGGCTACACCTTC.

The chain combines TRBV5-1 with TRBJ2-3, with a possible D match to TRBD1 (6 bases). CDR3 length: 15 residues. Trimming removed 4 bases at V and 0 bases at J, with 12 bases between. Per germline, CDR1 SGHRS and CDR2 YFSETQ. CDR3 residues: CASSPGQSSTDTQYF. CDR3 DNA: TGCGCCAGCAGCCCTGGACAGTCTAGCACAGATACGCAGTATTTT. The full variable domain, its missing parts supplied by reference TRBV5-1 and TRBJ2-3, is KAGVTQTPRYLIKTRGQQVTLSCSPISGHRSVSWYQQTPGQGLQFLFEYFSETQRNKGNFPGRFSGRQFSNSRSEMNVSTLELGDSALYLCASSPGQSSTDTQYFGPGTRLTVL.

The chain recombines TRBV30 with TRBJ1-5; D is perhaps TRBD1 (5 bases). This CDR3 has 13 amino acids. The germline V and J ends were trimmed by 0 bases and 3 bases, with 6 bases remaining between them. Germline loops: CDR1 GTSNPN, CDR2 SVGIG (reference sequence). As DNA, the CDR3 is TGTGCCTGGAGTGTACAGGACAATCAGCCCCAGCATTTT. Encoded protein: CAWSVQDNQPQHF.

The chain couples TRBV7-3 to TRBJ2-5; 13 nucleotides align to TRBD2. J was trimmed by 3 bases and V by 2 bases; bases with no gene match: 9. CDR3 size: 18 residues. Germline CDR1 and CDR2: SGHTA and FQGTGA. The CDR3 here is CASSLGFSGLAGEETQYF. In DNA, the CDR3 is TGTGCCAGCAGCTTAGGGTTTTCAGGACTAGCGGGGGAAGAGACCCAGTACTTC.